This T cell receptor beta chain was sequenced during a study of shared clonotypes between healthy human individuals. About this clone: Its antigen is still unknown.

Genomic DNA of each subset was evenly split across several immunoSEQ plates. About 200 ng DNA, approximately 31,000 T cell genomes, went into each sorted-subset replicate PCR. Using immunoSEQ multiplex PCR, the repertoire was profiled, and TCRdb retains in-frame clones only, with some absent. The sample holds about 2.4 million clones; over 85% are singletons and the top ten take 0.36%. The V gene's germline CDR1 is LNHDA and CDR2 SQIVND (reference sequence). The CDR3 spans 17 residues. The V and J ends lost 3 bases and 0 bases respectively, with 14 bases between them. General observations from the study: The study generally estimated greater richness for naive than memory subsets.

V usage is TRBV19 and J usage is TRBJ2-2; perhaps D is TRBD1 or TRBD2 (5 bases each). The TCR comes from a man aged 18 to 30 in good health. Some clones in this sample may be carry-over from other donors' samples. Source material: naive CD4+ T cells from PBMCs. Specified subset: CD45RA+ positively selected. CDR3 sequence (DNA): TGTGCCAGTAGTATCCTCGGGACGGGAACGAACACCGGGGAGCTGTTTTTT. Its translation is CASSILGTGTNTGELFF.